The source of this T cell receptor beta chain is a study of vaccination effects on CD4 cells after COVID-19. There are 16 residues in the CDR3. The V gene lost 3 bases and the J gene lost 3 bases, with 18 bases spanning the gap. Germline-derived CDR1 and CDR2 are SGHNT and YYREEE (reference sequence). Before sequencing took place, the ViraFEST assay used viral peptide pools to expand antigen-specific CD4+ T cells. Researchers isolated CD4+ T cells once roughly nine days of culture had elapsed. Participants each got two BNT162b2 or mRNA-1273 vaccine doses. Testing of the vaccine recipients showed negative nucleocapsid antibodies and no prior SARS-CoV-2 infection. IL-2 at roughly 9.7 IU/ml and peptides at 10 ug/ml were added to cultured PBMC, about 1.8 million per well. The protocol was immunoSEQ multiplex PCR, while the TCRdb copy is restricted to in-frame clones and leaves out a portion. The sample holds roughly 30,000 clones; about 67% are singletons and the top ten take 7% to 9.5%.

Details on this clone: Antigen: not known.

This TCR was sampled from a human donor who received a COVID-19 vaccine. The sequenced sample was CD4+ T cells from PBMCs cultured with HCoV-NL63 spike peptides, obtained after COVID-19 vaccination. V gene TRBV5-4 combines with J gene TRBJ1-1; no reliable D call. In DNA form, the CDR3 reads TGTGCCAGCAGCTCCCGGCCCGCCCGGCCGGACACTGAAGCTTTCTTT. This gives the protein CASSSRPARPDTEAFF.